This TCR beta chain is from a study of a mutant IDH1 vaccine in newly diagnosed glioma. The table came from immunoSEQ multiplex PCR; TCRdb's copy has only in-frame clones and leaves some out. The table lists under 70,000 clones, roughly 84% of them singletons. CDR1 and CDR2 from the germline V gene are SGHVS and FNYEAQ. V lost 1 base and J lost 0, with 7 bases in between. This CDR3 comprises 15 residues. Study-wide results and caveats: Whatever changes occurred in top peripheral T cell clonotypes seemed unrelated to pseudoprogression.

The time point was: week 23, last vaccination. Doses of 300 ug of mutant IDH1 20-mer peptide were given with topical imiquimod. Concerning this clone itself: Its target is not known.

The clonotype was recovered from a man aged 18-30 years with glioma. The specimen comprised PBMCs, sampled from a glioma patient whose treatment included an IDH1 peptide vaccine. The chain employs TRBV7-6 and TRBJ1-5; TRBD1 is a possible D gene (5 bases). The CDR3 nucleotides are TGTGCCAGCAGCTTAGTCGACAGTAGCAATCAGCCCCAGCATTTT. This encodes CASSLVDSSNQPQHF.